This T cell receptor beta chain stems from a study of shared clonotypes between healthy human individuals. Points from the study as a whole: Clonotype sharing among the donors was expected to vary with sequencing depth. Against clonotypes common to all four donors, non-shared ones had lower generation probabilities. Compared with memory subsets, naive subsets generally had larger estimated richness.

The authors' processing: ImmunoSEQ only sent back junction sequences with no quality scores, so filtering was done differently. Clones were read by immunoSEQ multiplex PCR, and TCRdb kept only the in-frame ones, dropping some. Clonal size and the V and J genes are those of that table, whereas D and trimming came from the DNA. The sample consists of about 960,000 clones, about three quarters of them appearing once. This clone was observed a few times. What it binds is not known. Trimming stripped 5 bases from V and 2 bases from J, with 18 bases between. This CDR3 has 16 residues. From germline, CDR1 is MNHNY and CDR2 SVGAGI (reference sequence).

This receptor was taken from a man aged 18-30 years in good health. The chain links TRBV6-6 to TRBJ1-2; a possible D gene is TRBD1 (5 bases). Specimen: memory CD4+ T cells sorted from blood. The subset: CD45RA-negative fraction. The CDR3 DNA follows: TGTGCCAGCAGTCCTCCCGGAGGGGCAGCCAACTATGGCTACACCTTC. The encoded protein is CASSPPGGAANYGYTF.